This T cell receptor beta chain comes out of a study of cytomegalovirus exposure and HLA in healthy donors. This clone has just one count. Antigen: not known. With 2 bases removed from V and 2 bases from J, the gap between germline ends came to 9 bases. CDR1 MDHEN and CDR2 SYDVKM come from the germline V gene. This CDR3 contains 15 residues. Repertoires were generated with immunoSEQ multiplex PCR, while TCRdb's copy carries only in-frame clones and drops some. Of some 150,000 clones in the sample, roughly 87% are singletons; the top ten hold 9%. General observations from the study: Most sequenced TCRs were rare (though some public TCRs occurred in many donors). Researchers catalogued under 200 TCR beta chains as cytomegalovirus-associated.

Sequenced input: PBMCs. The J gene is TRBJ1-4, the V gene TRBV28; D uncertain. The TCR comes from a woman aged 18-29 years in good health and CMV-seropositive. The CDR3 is CASSLTPGTNEKLFF. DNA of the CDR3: TGTGCCAGCAGTTTAACCCCCGGGACTAATGAAAAACTGTTTTTT.